This T cell receptor beta chain was captured by sequencing in a study of cytomegalovirus exposure and HLA in healthy donors. PCR was performed using 60 Vbeta and 13 Jbeta primers. TCRdb's table, derived via immunoSEQ multiplex PCR, lists solely in-frame clones and lacks some. The table includes some 110,000 clones, around 76% detected once. Regarding the study as a whole: Across all donors, roughly uniform sequencing depth was an assumption of the presence/absence analyses. The authors judged a highly shared variant cluster likely a sequencing artifact. TCR beta V- and J-gene trimming, according to a later analysis, was linked to a missense DCLRE1C variant. According to an earlier analysis, most TCR beta V segments yielded productive rearrangements about 87% or about 30% of the time.

The length of the CDR3 is 15 residues. The ends were cut back, 6 bases at V and 0 bases at J, with 11 bases in the middle. Germline lookup yields CDR1 MNHEY and CDR2 SVGAGI. Of note for this clone: The antigen is unknown.

The clonotype comes from an older woman in good health and CMV-seropositive. The chain carries TRBV6-5 and TRBJ1-4; the D gene is possibly TRBD1 (5 bases). What was sequenced was PBMCs. In DNA, the CDR3 is TGTGCCAGCAGCACAACAGGCTCAACTAATGAAAAACTGTTTTTT. It is translated as CASSTTGSTNEKLFF.